A selection of T cell receptor beta chains follows, all from one sample in a study of T-cell reconstitution after alpha-beta-depleted transplantation in children. TCRdb re-called the PCR reads through MiXCR, storing one row per CDR3 protein. The repertoire holds roughly 200,000 distinct CDR3 sequences, more than 12% seen once, with about 13% in the top ten. The material sequenced was PBMCs from the stem cell graft donor, taken from the stem cell graft. The source of these receptors is a human donor who donated a stem cell graft to a child with acute lymphoblastic leukemia. Both conserved end residues are part of each CDR3. The D gene is left open where the match is weak. The size field is filled for only some rows; it gives once, few, many or a size class.

clone_size	v_call	j_call	d_call	cdr3_aa	cdr3_nt
.	TRBV11-2	TRBJ2-1	.	CASSLGTPSEQFF	TGTGCCAGCAGCCTCGGGACTCCTTCCGAGCAGTTCTTC
.	TRBV4-1	TRBJ1-5	.	CASSHTTGSANQPQHF	TGCGCCAGCAGCCATACCACAGGGTCGGCCAATCAGCCCCAGCATTTT
.	TRBV29-1	TRBJ2-7	TRBD1	CSVGAGGSYEQYF	TGCAGTGTGGGGGCAGGGGGTTCCTACGAGCAGTACTTC
many	TRBV5-5	TRBJ2-1	.	CASSLEPDNEQFF	TGTGCCAGCAGCTTGGAACCAGACAATGAGCAGTTCTTC
many	TRBV12-3/TRBV12-4	TRBJ2-6	.	CASSLGVRGSGANVLTF	TGTGCCAGCAGTTTAGGGGTCAGGGGCTCTGGGGCCAACGTCCTGACTTTC
few	TRBV6-1	TRBJ1-1	.	CASSAGGQGPNTEAFF	TGTGCCAGCTCCGCGGGAGGCCAGGGACCGAACACTGAAGCTTTCTTT
many	TRBV20-1	TRBJ2-1	.	CSASPGVQPGNEQFF	TGCAGTGCTAGTCCCGGGGTTCAGCCAGGCAATGAGCAGTTCTTC
.	TRBV5-1	TRBJ2-7	.	CASSDQWRDGEQYF	TGCGCCAGCAGCGATCAGTGGCGGGACGGCGAGCAGTACTTC
.	TRBV11-3	TRBJ2-1	.	CASSLRDNEQFF	TGTGCCAGCAGCTTACGTGACAATGAGCAGTTCTTC
many	TRBV11-2	TRBJ1-1	.	CASSLGGVLVEAFF	TGTGCCAGCAGCTTGGGGGGGGTGCTAGTTGAAGCTTTCTTT
many	TRBV4-1	TRBJ1-1	.	CASSQGRDGRNTEAFF	TGCGCCAGCAGCCAAGGACGCGATGGCAGGAACACTGAAGCTTTCTTT
many	TRBV5-1	TRBJ2-2	TRBD2	CASSPGLAGGTGELFF	TGCGCCAGCAGCCCGGGACTAGCGGGAGGCACCGGGGAGCTGTTTTTT
few	TRBV7-2	TRBJ2-1	TRBD2	CASSLIASGVRGYNEQFF	TGTGCCAGCAGCTTAATCGCTAGCGGGGTCAGGGGTTACAATGAGCAGTTCTTC
many	TRBV5-1	TRBJ2-7	TRBD2	CASSPGGRGPLTEQYF	TGCGCCAGCAGCCCGGGGGGACGAGGCCCATTAACCGAGCAGTACTTC
many	TRBV6-5	TRBJ1-6	TRBD1	CASSYSARGPRSPLHF	TGTGCCAGCAGTTACTCGGCCAGGGGGCCTCGATCACCCCTCCACTTT
many	TRBV12-3/TRBV12-4	TRBJ2-2	TRBD2	CASSRLAANTGELFF	TGTGCCAGCAGTCGACTAGCGGCTAACACCGGGGAGCTGTTTTTT
many	TRBV7-9	TRBJ2-1	TRBD2	CASSLALAANEQFF	TGTGCCAGCAGCTTAGCCCTAGCGGCGAATGAGCAGTTCTTC
many	TRBV7-9	TRBJ2-3	.	CASSSMGVHTDTQYF	TGTGCCAGCAGCTCTATGGGGGTACACACAGATACGCAGTATTTT
.	TRBV20-1	TRBJ2-1	.	CSASLREVLGGSYNEQFF	TGCAGTGCTAGTCTAAGAGAAGTCCTTGGGGGCTCCTACAATGAGCAGTTCTTC
many	TRBV7-2	TRBJ2-3	.	CASSFRGANTDTQYF	TGTGCCAGCAGCTTTCGGGGGGCAAACACAGATACGCAGTATTTT
.	TRBV25-1	TRBJ2-1	.	CASSEFGAHEQFF	TGTGCCAGCAGTGAATTCGGGGCCCATGAGCAGTTCTTC
many	TRBV10-3	TRBJ2-5	.	CAISESPGQQETQYF	TGTGCCATCAGTGAGTCGCCTGGACAGCAAGAGACCCAGTACTTC
many	TRBV12-3/TRBV12-4	TRBJ2-5	.	CASSLRAGRQTQYF	TGTGCCAGCAGTTTACGGGCAGGGCGGCAGACCCAGTACTTC
few	TRBV5-1	TRBJ2-7	.	CASSLAVTGYEQYF	TGCGCCAGCAGCTTGGCGGTTACGGGTTACGAGCAGTACTTC
many	TRBV5-1	TRBJ2-1	TRBD2	CASSLGASGRNEQFF	TGCGCCAGCAGCTTGGGGGCTAGCGGGAGAAATGAGCAGTTCTTC
many	TRBV4-2	TRBJ2-7	.	CASSQSGKQYF	TGTGCCAGCAGCCAGAGCGGAAAGCAGTACTTC
many	TRBV6-5	TRBJ2-1	.	CASIFDNEQFF	TGTGCCAGCATTTTCGACAATGAGCAGTTCTTC
.	TRBV12-3/TRBV12-4	TRBJ2-1	TRBD2	CASSPLSQGGRARNEQFF	TGTGCCAGCAGTCCTCTTTCTCAAGGCGGGAGGGCTCGGAATGAGCAGTTCTTC
many	TRBV27	TRBJ2-7	.	CASSYDTGQTYEQYF	TGTGCCAGCAGCTACGACACGGGCCAAACCTACGAGCAGTACTTC
many	TRBV15	TRBJ2-3	.	CATSRDQWRADTQYF	TGTGCCACCAGCAGAGATCAGTGGCGGGCAGATACGCAGTATTTT
many	TRBV30	TRBJ1-1	.	CAWGHRRGTEAFF	TGTGCCTGGGGACACCGAAGGGGTACTGAAGCTTTCTTT
many	TRBV7-8	TRBJ2-7	TRBD2	CASSDVAGVTYEQYF	TGTGCCAGCAGCGACGTAGCGGGAGTAACCTACGAGCAGTACTTC
many	TRBV12-3/TRBV12-4	TRBJ2-1	.	CASSFALSSYNEQFF	TGTGCCAGCAGTTTTGCGTTGAGCTCCTACAATGAGCAGTTCTTC
few	TRBV12-3/TRBV12-4	TRBJ2-1	TRBD2	CASSSAGGSSSGQFF	TGTGCCAGCAGTTCTGCGGGAGGGTCTTCTAGCGGGCAGTTCTTC
few	TRBV7-8	TRBJ2-7	TRBD2	CASSLVSGRAGRKIYEQYF	TGTGCCAGCAGCTTAGTATCAGGGAGGGCCGGACGAAAAATTTACGAGCAGTACTTC
many	TRBV5-1	TRBJ1-1	.	CASSLTGTEAFF	TGCGCCAGCAGCTTGACGGGGACTGAAGCTTTCTTT
.	TRBV5-5	TRBJ1-6	.	CASSLERASPLHF	TGTGCCAGCAGCTTGGAAAGGGCTTCACCCCTCCACTTT
.	TRBV7-2	TRBJ2-1	.	CASRSDGRGEQFF	TGTGCCAGCAGGTCGGACGGCCGTGGTGAGCAGTTCTTC
many	TRBV27	TRBJ2-1	TRBD2	CASSFVAGVGYNEQFF	TGTGCCAGCAGTTTCGTAGCGGGAGTCGGGTACAATGAGCAGTTCTTC
.	TRBV7-9	TRBJ2-1	.	CATQGNSYNEQFF	TGTGCCACCCAGGGGAACTCCTACAATGAGCAGTTCTTC
many	TRBV5-6	TRBJ1-1	.	CASSLYGIGENTEAFF	TGTGCCAGCAGCTTGTACGGGATAGGGGAGAACACTGAAGCTTTCTTT
.	TRBV7-2	TRBJ2-7	TRBD1	CASSLGQTREQYF	TGTGCCAGCAGCCTGGGACAGACGAGAGAGCAGTACTTC
.	TRBV5-1	TRBJ1-4	.	CASSLVGLRAAAISRDEKLFF	TGCGCCAGCAGCTTGGTTGGTCTCAGGGCGGCGGCAATTAGTAGGGATGAAAAACTGTTTTTT
.	TRBV11-2	TRBJ2-7	.	CASSHRSGVLYEQYF	TGTGCCAGCAGCCACAGGTCAGGGGTGTTGTACGAGCAGTACTTC
many	TRBV27	TRBJ1-1	.	CASSPRTFEMNTEAFF	TGTGCCAGCTCTCCGCGGACGTTCGAGATGAACACTGAAGCTTTCTTT
.	TRBV19	TRBJ2-6	TRBD1	CASSSTGPGGANVLTF	TGTGCCAGTAGTTCGACAGGGCCGGGGGGGGCCAACGTCCTGACTTTC
many	TRBV6-5	TRBJ1-6	TRBD1	CASSYASGTGGSPLHF	TGTGCCAGCAGTTATGCCTCCGGGACAGGGGGCTCACCCCTCCACTTT
many	TRBV5-8	TRBJ2-1	TRBD1	CASSLDRGGYNEQFF	TGTGCCAGCAGCCTCGACAGGGGAGGATACAATGAGCAGTTCTTC
many	TRBV6-5	TRBJ2-2	.	CASSYSQTAGGELFF	TGTGCCAGCAGTTACTCGCAGACAGCTGGCGGGGAGCTGTTTTTT
many	TRBV7-2	TRBJ1-2	.	CASSLGGPNYGYTF	TGTGCCAGCAGCTTAGGGGGGCCTAACTATGGCTACACCTTC